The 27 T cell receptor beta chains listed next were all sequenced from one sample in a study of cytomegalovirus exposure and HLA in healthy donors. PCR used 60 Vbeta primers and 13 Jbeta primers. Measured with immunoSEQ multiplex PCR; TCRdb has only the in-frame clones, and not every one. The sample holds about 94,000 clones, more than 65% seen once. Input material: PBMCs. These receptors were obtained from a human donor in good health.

CDR3 sequence (DNA): TGTGCCAGCAGCGTAGCGCCTAGGGGCGGCACTGAAGCTTTCTTT. Its translation is CASSVAPRGGTEAFF. The chain couples TRBV9 to TRBJ1-1; possible D gene TRBD1, 5 bases. The germline gives CDR1 SGDLS, CDR2 YYNGEE. Trimming pared 0 bases from V and 4 bases from J, leaving 13 bases between. The length of the CDR3 is 15 residues.

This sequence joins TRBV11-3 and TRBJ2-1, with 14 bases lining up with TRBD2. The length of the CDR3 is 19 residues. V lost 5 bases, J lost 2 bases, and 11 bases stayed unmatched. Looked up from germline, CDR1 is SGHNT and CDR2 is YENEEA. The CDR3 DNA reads TGTGCCAGCAGCGGGGGGACTAGCGGGAGTGGAGGGCCCTACAATGAGCAGTTCTTC. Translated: CASSGGTSGSGGPYNEQFF. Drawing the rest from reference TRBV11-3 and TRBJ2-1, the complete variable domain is EAGVVQSPRYKIIEKKQPVAFWCNPISGHNTLYWYLQNLGQGPELLIRYENEEAVDDSQLPKDRFSAERLKGVDSTLKIQPAELGDSAVYLCASSGGTSGSGGPYNEQFFGPGTRLTVL.

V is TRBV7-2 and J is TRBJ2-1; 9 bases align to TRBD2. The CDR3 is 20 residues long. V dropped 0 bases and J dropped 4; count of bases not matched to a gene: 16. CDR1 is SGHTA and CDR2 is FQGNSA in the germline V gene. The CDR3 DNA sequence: TGTGCCAGCAGCTTAGCGCAGGTCGGAGGGACTAGCTCCAGGTACAATGAGCAGTTCTTC. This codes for CASSLAQVGGTSSRYNEQFF. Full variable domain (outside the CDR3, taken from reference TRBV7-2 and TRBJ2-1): GAGVSQSPSNKVTEKGKDVELRCDPISGHTALYWYRQSLGQGLEFLIYFQGNSAPDKSGLPSDRFSAERTGGSVSTLTIQRTQQEDSAVYLCASSLAQVGGTSSRYNEQFFGPGTRLTVL.

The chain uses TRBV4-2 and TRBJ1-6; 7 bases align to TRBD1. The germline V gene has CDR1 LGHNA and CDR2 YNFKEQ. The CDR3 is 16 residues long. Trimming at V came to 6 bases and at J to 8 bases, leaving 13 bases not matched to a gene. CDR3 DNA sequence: TGTGCCAGCAGGCTTTGGGACAGTGCGAGCGATTCACCCCTCCACTTT. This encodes CASRLWDSASDSPLHF.

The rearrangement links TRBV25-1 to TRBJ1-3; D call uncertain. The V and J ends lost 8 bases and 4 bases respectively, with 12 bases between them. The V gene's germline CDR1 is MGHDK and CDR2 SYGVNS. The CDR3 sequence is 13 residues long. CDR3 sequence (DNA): TGTGCCAGCTCGGCGGGGTACGGAAACACCATATATTTT. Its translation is CASSAGYGNTIYF.

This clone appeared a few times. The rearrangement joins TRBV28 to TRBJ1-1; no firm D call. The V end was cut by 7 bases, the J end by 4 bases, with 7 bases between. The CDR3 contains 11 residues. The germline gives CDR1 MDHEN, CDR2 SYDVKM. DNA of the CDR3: TGTGCCAGCATTTCACTCACTGAAGCTTTCTTT. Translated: CASISLTEAFF.

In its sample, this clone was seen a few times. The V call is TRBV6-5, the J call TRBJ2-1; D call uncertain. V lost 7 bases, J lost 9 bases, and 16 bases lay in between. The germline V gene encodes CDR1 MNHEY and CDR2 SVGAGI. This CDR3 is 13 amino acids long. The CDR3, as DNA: TGTGCCAGCAATTCACCGGTTAGTTTTGAGCAGTTCTTC. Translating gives CASNSPVSFEQFF.

The CDR3 DNA reads as TGCGCCAGCAGCTCTACAGAGACCGGGGAGCTGTTTTTT. It is translated as CASSSTETGELFF. V is TRBV5-1 and J is TRBJ2-2; D not resolved. Germline V gives CDR1 SGHRS, CDR2 YFSETQ. Between the trimmed V and J ends, which lost 3 bases and 5 bases, there was a span of 8 bases. The CDR3 has 13 amino acids.

The CDR3 coding sequence is TGCGCCAGCAGCTTGGGGGGAGGGTTGGGGATGAACACTGAAGCTTTCTTT. Translated: CASSLGGGLGMNTEAFF. This chain links TRBV5-1 with TRBJ1-1; no clear D gene. The V end lost 0 bases, the J end lost 0 bases, and 15 bases lay between the germline ends. Germline CDR1 reads SGHRS; CDR2 reads YFSETQ. The CDR3 is 17 amino acids.

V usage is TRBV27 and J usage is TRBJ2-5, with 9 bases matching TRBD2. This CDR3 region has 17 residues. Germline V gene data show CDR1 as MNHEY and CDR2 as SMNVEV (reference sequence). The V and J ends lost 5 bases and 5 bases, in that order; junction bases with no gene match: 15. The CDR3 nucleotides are TGTGCCAGCAGTGGGCTGACTAGCGGAAGTCCGGGGGAGACCCAGTACTTC. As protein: CASSGLTSGSPGETQYF.

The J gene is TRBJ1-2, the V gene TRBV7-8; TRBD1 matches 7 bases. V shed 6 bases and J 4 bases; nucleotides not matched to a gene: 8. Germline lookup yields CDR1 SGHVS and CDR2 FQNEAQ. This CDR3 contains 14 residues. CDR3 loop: CASSRTGQIYGYTF. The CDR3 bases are TGTGCCAGCAGTCGGACAGGACAAATCTATGGCTACACCTTC.

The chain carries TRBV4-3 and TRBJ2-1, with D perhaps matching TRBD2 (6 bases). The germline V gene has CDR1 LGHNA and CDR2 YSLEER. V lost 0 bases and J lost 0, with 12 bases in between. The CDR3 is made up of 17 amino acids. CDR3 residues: CASSQDRGGVSYNEQFF. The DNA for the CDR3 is TGCGCCAGCAGCCAAGATAGAGGCGGGGTCTCCTACAATGAGCAGTTCTTC.

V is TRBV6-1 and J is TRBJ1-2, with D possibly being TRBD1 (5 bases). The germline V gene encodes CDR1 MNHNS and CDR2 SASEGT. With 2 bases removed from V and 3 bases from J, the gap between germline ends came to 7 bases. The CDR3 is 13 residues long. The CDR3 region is CASSELGHYGYTF. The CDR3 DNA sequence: TGTGCCAGCAGTGAACTGGGGCACTATGGCTACACCTTC.

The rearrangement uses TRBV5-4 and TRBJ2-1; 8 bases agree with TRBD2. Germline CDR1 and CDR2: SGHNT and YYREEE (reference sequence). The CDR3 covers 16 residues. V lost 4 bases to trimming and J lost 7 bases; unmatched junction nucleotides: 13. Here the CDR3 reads CASSPGGRAEKNEQFF. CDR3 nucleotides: TGTGCCAGCAGCCCGGGGGGGAGGGCCGAAAAAAATGAGCAGTTCTTC.

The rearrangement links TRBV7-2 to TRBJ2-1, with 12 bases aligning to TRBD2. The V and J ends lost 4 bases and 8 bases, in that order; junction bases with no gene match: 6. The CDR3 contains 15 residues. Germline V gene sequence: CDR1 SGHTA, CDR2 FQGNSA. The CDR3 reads CASSSRTSGMDEQFF. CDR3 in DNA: TGTGCCAGCAGCTCCAGGACTAGCGGGATGGATGAGCAGTTCTTC.

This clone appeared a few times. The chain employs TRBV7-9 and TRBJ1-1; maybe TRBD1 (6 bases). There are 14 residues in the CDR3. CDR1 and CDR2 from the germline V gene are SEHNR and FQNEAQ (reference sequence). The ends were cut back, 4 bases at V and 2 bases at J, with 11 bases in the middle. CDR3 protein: CASSSWDTNTEAFF. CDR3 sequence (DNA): TGTGCCAGCAGCTCCTGGGACACCAACACTGAAGCTTTCTTT.

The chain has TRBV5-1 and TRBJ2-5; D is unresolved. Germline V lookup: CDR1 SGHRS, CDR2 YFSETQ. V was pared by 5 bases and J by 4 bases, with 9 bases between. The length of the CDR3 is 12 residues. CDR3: CASSITGETQYF. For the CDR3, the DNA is TGCGCCAGCAGTATTACCGGAGAGACCCAGTACTTC.

The CDR3 DNA reads TGTGCCATCAGTGAGCAGGGGGCCAACACTGAAGCTTTCTTT. It encodes CAISEQGANTEAFF. The chain combines TRBV10-3 with TRBJ1-1; 8 bases line up with TRBD1. The V gene's germline CDR1 is ENHRY and CDR2 SYGVKD. After removal of 2 bases from V and 2 bases from J, the junction contained 1 base not matched to a gene. The CDR3 runs 14 residues.

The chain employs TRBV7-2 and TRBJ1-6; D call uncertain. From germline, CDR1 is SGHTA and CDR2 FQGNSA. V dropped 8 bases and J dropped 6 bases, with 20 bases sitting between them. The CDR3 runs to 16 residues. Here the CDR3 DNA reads TGTGCCAGCGGCCCTAGGAACTCAGCGGGTAATTCACCCCTCCACTTT. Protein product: CASGPRNSAGNSPLHF.

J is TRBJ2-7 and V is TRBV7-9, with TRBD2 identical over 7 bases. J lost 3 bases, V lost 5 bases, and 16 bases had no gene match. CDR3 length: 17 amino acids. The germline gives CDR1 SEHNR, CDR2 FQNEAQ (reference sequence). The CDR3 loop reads CASSPSRAGVGNYEQYF. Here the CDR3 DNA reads TGTGCCAGCAGCCCCTCACGGGCGGGAGTGGGGAACTACGAGCAGTACTTC.

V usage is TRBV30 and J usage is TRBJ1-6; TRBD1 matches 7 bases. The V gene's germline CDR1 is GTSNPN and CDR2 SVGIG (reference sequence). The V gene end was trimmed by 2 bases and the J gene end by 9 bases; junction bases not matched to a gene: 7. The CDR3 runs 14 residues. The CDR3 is CAWSKTGMASPLHF. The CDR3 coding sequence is TGTGCCTGGAGTAAGACAGGGATGGCTTCACCCCTCCACTTT. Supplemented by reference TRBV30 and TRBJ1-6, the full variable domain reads SQTIHQWPATLVQPVGSPLSLECTVEGTSNPNLYWYRQAAGRGLQLLFYSVGIGQISSEVPQNLSASRPQDRQFILSSKKLLLSDSGFYLCAWSKTGMASPLHFGNGTRLTVT.

The CDR3 DNA reads as TGTGCCAGCAGCCGCCGGGACTCCCCAATTAGCTCCTACAATGAGCAGTTCTTC. The encoded protein is CASSRRDSPISSYNEQFF. This rearrangement joins TRBV7-3 to TRBJ2-1; the D gene is possibly TRBD2 (6 bases). The length of the CDR3 is 18 residues. The germline V and J ends were trimmed by 5 bases and 0 bases, with 20 bases remaining between them. Germline V gene lookup returns CDR1 SGHTA and CDR2 FQGTGA. Full variable domain (remainder filled in from reference TRBV7-3 and TRBJ2-1): GAGVSQTPSNKVTEKGKYVELRCDPISGHTALYWYRQSLGQGPEFLIYFQGTGAADDSGLPNDRFFAVRPEGSVSTLKIQRTERGDSAVYLCASSRRDSPISSYNEQFFGPGTRLTVL.

The CDR3 coding sequence is TGTGCCAGCCAAGCCGGGAGGAATGAAAAACTGTTTTTT. Its translation is CASQAGRNEKLFF. The J gene is TRBJ1-4, the V gene TRBV2, with D unclear. Trimming stripped 8 bases from V and 5 bases from J, with 12 bases between. Per the germline V gene, CDR1 is SNHLY and CDR2 is FYNNEI. The CDR3 covers 13 residues.

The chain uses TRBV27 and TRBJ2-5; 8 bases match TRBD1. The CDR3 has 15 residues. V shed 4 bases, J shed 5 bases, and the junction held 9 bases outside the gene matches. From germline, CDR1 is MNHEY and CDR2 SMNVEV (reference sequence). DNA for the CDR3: TGTGCCAGCAGTTCATGGGACAGGCTAGCGGAGACCCAGTACTTC. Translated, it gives CASSSWDRLAETQYF.

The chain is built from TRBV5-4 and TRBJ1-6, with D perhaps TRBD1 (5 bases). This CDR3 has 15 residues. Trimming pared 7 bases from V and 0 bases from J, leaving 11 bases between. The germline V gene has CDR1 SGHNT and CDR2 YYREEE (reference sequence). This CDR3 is CASRLGDSYNSPLHF. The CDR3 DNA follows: TGTGCCAGCCGTTTAGGGGACTCCTATAATTCACCCCTCCACTTT. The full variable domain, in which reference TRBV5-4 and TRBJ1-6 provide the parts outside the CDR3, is ETGVTQSPTHLIKTRGQQVTLRCSSQSGHNTVSWYQQALGQGPQFIFQYYREEENGRGNFPPRFSGLQFPNYSSELNVNALELDDSALYLCASRLGDSYNSPLHFGNGTRLTVT.

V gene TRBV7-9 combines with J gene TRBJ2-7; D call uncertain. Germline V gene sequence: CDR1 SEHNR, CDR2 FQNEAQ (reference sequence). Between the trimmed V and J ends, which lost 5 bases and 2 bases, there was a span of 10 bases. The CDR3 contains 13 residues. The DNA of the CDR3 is TGTGCCAGCAGCCCGGGTTCCGCCTACGAGCAGTACTTC. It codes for CASSPGSAYEQYF. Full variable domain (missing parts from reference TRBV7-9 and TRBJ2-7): DTGVSQNPRHKITKRGQNVTFRCDPISEHNRLYWYRQTLGQGPEFLTYFQNEAQLEKSRLLSDRFSAERPKGSFSTLEIQRTEQGDSAMYLCASSPGSAYEQYFGPGTRLTVT.

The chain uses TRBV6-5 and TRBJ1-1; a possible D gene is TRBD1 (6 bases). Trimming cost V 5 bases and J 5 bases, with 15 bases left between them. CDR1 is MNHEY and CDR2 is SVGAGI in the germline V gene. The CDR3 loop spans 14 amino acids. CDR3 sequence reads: CASSPTGMGTEAFF. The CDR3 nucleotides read TGTGCCAGCAGTCCGACAGGCATGGGGACTGAAGCTTTCTTT.